A single sample is the source of the 11 T cell receptor beta chains below, sequenced in a study of T cell repertoires in cytomegalovirus infection. Their recognized antigens are unknown. TCRdb re-called the reads with MiXCR, one entry per CDR3 protein. The sample lists hundreds of thousands of distinct CDR3 sequences; 30% to 40% were seen once. The source material was cultured PBMCs, sampled from culture after CMV antigen stimulation. The origin of the receptors is a human donor in good health (CMV status not recorded). Some clones in this sample may be carry-over from other donors' samples.

The V gene is TRBV12-3 or TRBV12-4, the J gene TRBJ1-1; tentatively, D is TRBD1 (5 bases). This CDR3 has 13 amino acids. The ends were cut back, 4 bases at V and 5 bases at J, with 11 bases in the middle. CDR3 sequence (DNA): TGTGCCAGCAGTTCCTTCTGGGGGACTGAAGCTTTCTTT. Translating gives CASSSFWGTEAFF.

This clonotype was counted between two and nine times. The rearrangement links TRBV30 to TRBJ1-1; D gene ambiguous. V lost 3 bases, J lost 1 base, and 12 bases lay in between. Germline loops: CDR1 GTSNPN, CDR2 SVGIG (reference sequence). CDR3 size: 14 residues. CDR3 nucleotide sequence: TGTGCCTGGAGCGGACGTTCAGGGAACACTGAAGCTTTCTTT. Its protein product is CAWSGRSGNTEAFF.

This clonotype was counted only a few times. The rearrangement uses TRBV7-2 and TRBJ2-1; the match to TRBD1 covers 7 bases. The CDR3 has 17 residues. Per the germline V gene, CDR1 is SGHTA and CDR2 is FQGNSA. The V and J ends lost 1 base and 0 bases, in that order; junction bases with no gene match: 6. The CDR3 DNA reads TGTGCCAGCAGCTTAGGCACAGGGGCCTTCTCCTACAATGAGCAGTTCTTC. The encoded protein is CASSLGTGAFSYNEQFF.

This clonotype was seen at least ten times. One end of the junction is discordant with germline, which a read error may explain. The chain joins TRBV7-8 to TRBJ1-5, with D possibly matching TRBD1 (6 bases). The CDR3 covers 15 residues. Germline values: CDR1 SGHVS, CDR2 FQNEAQ. CDR3 loop: CASSFGRGSDQPQHF. The CDR3 DNA is TGTGCCAGCAGCTTTGGCAGGGGTAGCGATCAGCCCCAGCATTTT.

This sequence joins TRBV5-5 and TRBJ2-1; either TRBD1 or TRBD2 may fit D (5 bases each). Germline V lookup: CDR1 SGHKS, CDR2 YYEKEE (reference sequence). The CDR3 has 14 amino acids. V lost 4 bases and J lost 5, with 13 bases in between. CDR3 in amino acids: CASSLGDGDNEQFF. The CDR3 region has the DNA TGTGCCAGCAGCCTGGGGGACGGCGACAATGAGCAGTTCTTC. The variable domain in full, with the rest retrieved from reference TRBV5-5 and TRBJ2-1, is DAGVTQSPTHLIKTRGQQVTLRCSPISGHKSVSWYQQVLGQGPQFIFQYYEKEERGRGNFPDRFSARQFPNYSSELNVNALLLGDSALYLCASSLGDGDNEQFFGPGTRLTVL.

This chain connects TRBV19 to TRBJ2-5; a possible D gene is TRBD1 (6 bases). The ends were cut back, 6 bases at V and 3 bases at J, with 20 bases in the middle. There are 16 residues in the CDR3. Looked up from germline, CDR1 is LNHDA and CDR2 is SQIVND (reference sequence). In DNA form, the CDR3 reads TGTGCCAGTAGCCGAGTCACAGGGAACCCCAAAGAGACCCAGTACTTC. It translates to CASSRVTGNPKETQYF.

The chain is built from TRBV27 and TRBJ1-6; D uncertain. Per germline, CDR1 MNHEY and CDR2 SMNVEV (reference sequence). Trimming stripped 3 bases from V and 4 bases from J, with 16 bases between. The CDR3 length is 17 residues. CDR3 in DNA: TGTGCCAGCAGTTTCGTTTCAGGTCCTACTTATAATTCACCCCTCCACTTT. Protein: CASSFVSGPTYNSPLHF.

The gene calls are TRBV15 and TRBJ2-1; 11 bases map to TRBD1. J was trimmed by 4 bases and V by 3 bases; bases with no gene match: 5. Germline V gives CDR1 LNHNV, CDR2 YYDKDF (reference sequence). The CDR3 covers 16 residues. The CDR3 bases are TGTGCCACCAGCAGGATTGGGACAGGGGGGTACAATGAGCAGTTCTTC. This encodes CATSRIGTGGYNEQFF.

This clonotype has only a few counts. The chain recombines TRBV27 with TRBJ1-1; D call uncertain. The CDR3 is 13 amino acids. With 5 bases removed from V and 8 bases from J, the gap between germline ends came to 15 bases. Germline CDR1 reads MNHEY; CDR2 reads SMNVEV (reference sequence). CDR3 in amino acids: CASSPSRAGEAFF. CDR3 sequence (DNA): TGTGCCAGCAGTCCCTCCCGCGCGGGGGAAGCTTTCTTT.

CDR3 residues: CASSPQGTVGQPQHF. The CDR3 region has the DNA TGTGCCAGCAGCCCCCAGGGGACGGTAGGGCAGCCCCAGCATTTT. The chain joins TRBV7-9 to TRBJ1-5, with TRBD1 as a possible D gene (6 bases). CDR3 length equals 15 residues. The V gene lost 5 bases and the J gene lost 7 bases, with 18 bases spanning the gap. The germline V gene has CDR1 SEHNR and CDR2 FQNEAQ (reference sequence).

V is TRBV12-3 or TRBV12-4 and J is TRBJ1-4; D is uncertain. This CDR3 contains 13 residues. The V gene lost 3 bases and the J gene lost 4 bases, with 6 bases spanning the gap. The CDR3 sequence: CASSLRGNEKLFF. The CDR3 region has the DNA TGTGCCAGCAGTTTGCGGGGTAATGAAAAACTGTTTTTT.